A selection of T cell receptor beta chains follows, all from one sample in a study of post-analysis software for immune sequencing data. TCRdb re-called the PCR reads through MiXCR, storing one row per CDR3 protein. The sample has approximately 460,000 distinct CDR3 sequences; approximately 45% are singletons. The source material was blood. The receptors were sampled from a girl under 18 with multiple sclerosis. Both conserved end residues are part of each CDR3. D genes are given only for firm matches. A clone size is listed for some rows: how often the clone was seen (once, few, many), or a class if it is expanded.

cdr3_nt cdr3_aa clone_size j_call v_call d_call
TGTGCCAGCAGTGCTGGTGGGACTAGCGGAAAAAGAGAGACCCAGTACTTC CASSAGGTSGKRETQYF few TRBJ2-5 TRBV6-2/TRBV6-3 TRBD2
TGCAGTGCTAGAGATGGGGCCGCCTACGAGCAGTACTTC CSARDGAAYEQYF NA TRBJ2-7 TRBV20-1 NA
TGTGCCAGCGGTGGGAGTACCTATCAGCCCCAGCATTTT CASGGSTYQPQHF NA TRBJ1-5 TRBV7-9 NA
TGTGCCAGCAGCCAAACTAGGCTTAGCACAGATACGCAGTATTTT CASSQTRLSTDTQYF once TRBJ2-3 TRBV3-1 NA
TGTGCCAGCGGAAAGACAGGGGTAGACCAAGAGACCCAGTACTTC CASGKTGVDQETQYF NA TRBJ2-5 TRBV4-2 TRBD1
TGTGCCAGCGGCTTCAGGACAGTCTCTAACTATGGCTACACCTTC CASGFRTVSNYGYTF NA TRBJ1-2 TRBV7-2 NA
TGCAGTGCCCGCAGAAGGACCGCTGGGGCCAACGTCCTGACTTTC CSARRRTAGANVLTF NA TRBJ2-6 TRBV20-1 NA
TGTGCCAACCAACAGGACCAACTTAGCACAGATACGCAGTATTTT CANQQDQLSTDTQYF NA TRBJ2-3 TRBV2 NA
TGTGCCAGCAGACGATACGGGACAGGGATTTACAATGAGCAGTTCTTC CASRRYGTGIYNEQFF NA TRBJ2-1 TRBV5-5 TRBD1
TGTGCCAGCAGCCAAGGCACAGGGGTCAATGAGCAGTTCTTC CASSQGTGVNEQFF NA TRBJ2-1 TRBV3-1 TRBD1
TGTGCCAGCAGTCCCCGGGACAGATTCTCCTACGAGCAGTACTTC CASSPRDRFSYEQYF few TRBJ2-7 TRBV2 TRBD1
TGTGCCAGCAGCAATCCCGGGACTAGAGATACGCAGTATTTT CASSNPGTRDTQYF few TRBJ2-3 TRBV7-3 TRBD2
TGTGCCAGCAGTGGGACTAGCTCCTACAATGAGCAGTTCTTC CASSGTSSYNEQFF NA TRBJ2-1 TRBV9 TRBD2
TGTGCCATCTACGACGCAACGAACACCGGGGAGCTGTTTTTT CAIYDATNTGELFF NA TRBJ2-2 TRBV24-1 NA
TGTGCCAGCAGCTCTCTAGCTAGCGGGCCCGACGCAGATACGCAGTATTTT CASSSLASGPDADTQYF NA TRBJ2-3 TRBV12-3/TRBV12-4 TRBD2
TGTGCCAGCAGCTTAAGCTCTGGGATTTCAGCGGTGCAGGGCTACACCTTC CASSLSSGISAVQGYTF NA TRBJ1-2 TRBV7-2 NA
TGTGCCAGCAGTTACCACCGGACTAGCGGGGTCTACGAGCAGTACTTC CASSYHRTSGVYEQYF few TRBJ2-7 TRBV6-2/TRBV6-3 TRBD2
TGTGCCAGCAGGACGACAGGACACGGCTACACCTTC CASRTTGHGYTF NA TRBJ1-2 TRBV12-3/TRBV12-4 NA
TGTGCCAGCAGTCCTGAGGAGGGGGGCTATGGCTACACCTTC CASSPEEGGYGYTF NA TRBJ1-2 TRBV4-2 NA
TGTGCCAGCAGCTTAGCTCGGACTACCCTAGCCAAAAACATTCAGTACTTC CASSLARTTLAKNIQYF many TRBJ2-4 TRBV7-2 NA
TGCACCTATGGACAGGGCATGAACACTGAAGCTTTCTTT CTYGQGMNTEAFF NA TRBJ1-1 TRBV29-1 TRBD1
TGCAGTGCTAGAGATGGATTGGAGGGAGGAATCGAGCAGTACTTC CSARDGLEGGIEQYF NA TRBJ2-7 TRBV20-1 NA
TGTGCCAGCAGCCAAGTTAGGGACTACCAAGAGACCCAGTACTTC CASSQVRDYQETQYF few TRBJ2-5 TRBV3-1 NA
TGCAGTGCTACTCCTGCTGGGAACTATGGCTACACCTTC CSATPAGNYGYTF NA TRBJ1-2 TRBV20-1 NA
TGTGCCAGCATACCCAGGGGGGAAGAGACCCAGTTCTTC CASIPRGEETQFF NA TRBJ2-1 TRBV7-2 NA
TGCAGCGGGAGGGTGGACAGGGACGAGACCCAGTACTTC CSGRVDRDETQYF NA TRBJ2-5 TRBV29-1 TRBD1
TGTGCCAGCAGCTTATCCGCAGATACCTTATTTTACGAGCAGTACTTC CASSLSADTLFYEQYF NA TRBJ2-7 TRBV7-9 NA
TGTGCCAGCAGCTTAGTAAATGGGGCCTACGAGCAGTACTTC CASSLVNGAYEQYF NA TRBJ2-7 TRBV7-2 NA
TGCGCCAGCAGCCCCTATAGTATTGGGGACGAGCAGTACTTC CASSPYSIGDEQYF few TRBJ2-7 TRBV4-1 NA
TGTGCCAGCAGTCCGAACACGGACAGGGGAAATGGCTACACCTTC CASSPNTDRGNGYTF few TRBJ1-2 TRBV6-2/TRBV6-3 TRBD1
TGTGCCAGCAGTTCCGGGGGTGGTTTAGGGTATGGCTACACCTTC CASSSGGGLGYGYTF few TRBJ1-2 TRBV12-3/TRBV12-4 NA
TGTGCCAGCAGCCGCAGGGGGTCCCCTGGGGCCAACGTCCTGACTTTC CASSRRGSPGANVLTF NA TRBJ2-6 TRBV7-2 TRBD1
TGTGCTAGCAGTTCGGGACAGGGACTCTACGAGCAGTACTTC CASSSGQGLYEQYF NA TRBJ2-7 TRBV7-7 TRBD1
TGTGCCAGCAGTGAAATGTTCACAGATACGCAGTATTTT CASSEMFTDTQYF NA TRBJ2-3 TRBV2 NA
TGTGCCAGCAGTAAAATGGGTCCCAGCTCCTATGGCTACACCTTC CASSKMGPSSYGYTF NA TRBJ1-2 TRBV12-3/TRBV12-4 NA
TGCAGTGCTAGAGGGGGCCAGGCTGAAAACATTCAGTACTTC CSARGGQAENIQYF NA TRBJ2-4 TRBV20-1 NA
TGCGCCAGCAGCTTGGACAGAAGGCGCTACGAGCAGTACTTC CASSLDRRRYEQYF few TRBJ2-7 TRBV5-1 NA
TGTGCCAGCAGCAAAGACTCCAGCAACACCGGGGAGCTGTTTTTT CASSKDSSNTGELFF NA TRBJ2-2 TRBV21-1 NA
TGTGCCAGCAGCTTATGGAGGGGACAGGGGGCGAATGAGCAGTTCTTC CASSLWRGQGANEQFF few TRBJ2-1 TRBV7-3 TRBD1
TGTGCCAGCAGGGGAACTCACAGGGGAGCCTCGGGGTCCTACAATGAGCAGTTCTTC CASRGTHRGASGSYNEQFF NA TRBJ2-1 TRBV12-3/TRBV12-4 TRBD1
TGCAGTGCTGCCCCAGGGGAGGGGGGGTATGGCTACACCTTC CSAAPGEGGYGYTF NA TRBJ1-2 TRBV20-1 NA
TGCGCCAGCAGACCAGGGACTAGCGGGAGGGCCTCGAGGTACGAGCAGTACTTC CASRPGTSGRASRYEQYF NA TRBJ2-7 TRBV5-1 TRBD2
TGTGCCAGCAGTTCTCGGGGCCCAATAGGGGACGAGCAGTACTTC CASSSRGPIGDEQYF NA TRBJ2-7 TRBV28 NA
TGTGCCAGCAACACCGGGACACCTCAGGAGACCCAGTACTTC CASNTGTPQETQYF few TRBJ2-5 TRBV6-6 NA
TGTGCCAGCAGCCAAGATATGGTGCCGAATTTGAACCCGGTCCCGTATGGCTACACCTTC CASSQDMVPNLNPVPYGYTF few TRBJ1-2 TRBV4-2 NA
TGTGCCAGCAGCTCCGGGACTAGCGTTTACGAGCAGTACTTC CASSSGTSVYEQYF once TRBJ2-7 TRBV6-6 TRBD2